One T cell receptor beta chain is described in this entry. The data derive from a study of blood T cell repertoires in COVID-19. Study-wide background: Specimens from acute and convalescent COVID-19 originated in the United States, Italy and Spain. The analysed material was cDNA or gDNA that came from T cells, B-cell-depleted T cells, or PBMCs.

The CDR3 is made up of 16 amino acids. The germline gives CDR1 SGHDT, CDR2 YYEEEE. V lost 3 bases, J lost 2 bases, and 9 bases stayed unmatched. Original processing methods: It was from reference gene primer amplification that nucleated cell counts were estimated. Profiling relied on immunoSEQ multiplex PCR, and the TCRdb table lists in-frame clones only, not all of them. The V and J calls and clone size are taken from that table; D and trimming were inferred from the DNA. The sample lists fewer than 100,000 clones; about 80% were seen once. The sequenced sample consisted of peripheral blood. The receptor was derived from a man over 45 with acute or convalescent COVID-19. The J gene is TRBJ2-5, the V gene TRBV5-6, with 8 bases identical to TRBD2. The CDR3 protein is CASSWGVTSVQETQYF. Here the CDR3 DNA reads TGTGCCAGCAGCTGGGGTGTGACTAGCGTTCAAGAGACCCAGTACTTC.